The 20 T cell receptor beta chains below all came from one sample that was sequenced in a study of blood T cell repertoires in COVID-19. The repertoire was sequenced with immunoSEQ multiplex PCR; TCRdb's copy has only in-frame clones and lacks some. This table holds some 170,000 clones, less than 90% found once. The sample taken for sequencing was PBMCs or T cells enriched from blood (not recorded which). The receptors originated from a human donor with acute COVID-19. The donor label of this sample is uncertain.

The chain is built from TRBV18 and TRBJ2-5; possibly TRBD2 for D (6 bases). The V end was cut by 3 bases, the J end by 3 bases, with 14 bases between. CDR1 KGHSH and CDR2 LQKENI come from the germline V gene. This CDR3 spans 15 amino acids. Here the CDR3 reads CASSPLSGHEETQYF. CDR3 DNA: TGTGCCAGCTCACCCCTAAGCGGGCATGAAGAGACCCAGTACTTC.

The chain employs TRBV4-1 and TRBJ2-5; D perhaps matches TRBD2 (6 bases). The germline CDR1 and CDR2 sequences are MGHRA and YSYEKL. The germline V and J ends were trimmed by 4 bases and 5 bases, with 11 bases remaining between them. This CDR3 spans 13 amino acids. The CDR3 spells CASSRGLPETQYF. DNA for the CDR3: TGCGCCAGCAGCCGGGGACTTCCCGAGACCCAGTACTTC.

The V call is TRBV3-1 (or the pseudogene TRBV3-2), the J call TRBJ1-1; 7 bases match TRBD1. The CDR3 spans 15 residues. J lost 0 bases, V lost 4 bases, and 5 bases had no gene match. The germline gives CDR1 LGHDT, CDR2 YNNKEL (reference sequence). CDR3 bases: TGTGCCAGCAGCCCCCGACAGGGAATGAACACTGAAGCTTTCTTT. Protein sequence: CASSPRQGMNTEAFF.

J is TRBJ1-6 and V is TRBV5-1; 7 nucleotides match TRBD1. The CDR3 spans 16 residues. The V gene end was trimmed by 3 bases and the J gene end by 7 bases; junction bases not matched to a gene: 10. Germline loops: CDR1 SGHRS, CDR2 YFSETQ. The CDR3: CASSSSDRVRNSPLHF. DNA of the CDR3: TGCGCCAGCAGCTCCTCTGACAGGGTGCGCAATTCACCCCTCCACTTT.

The genes are TRBV7-2 and TRBJ1-1; no definite D call. Germline CDR1 SGHTA, CDR2 FQGNSA. V was pared by 1 base and J by 1 base, with 4 bases between. This CDR3 region has 13 residues. This CDR3 reads CASSLGANTEAFF. CDR3 bases: TGTGCCAGCAGCTTAGGAGCGAACACTGAAGCTTTCTTT.

About this clone itself: Different DNA sequences within this sample yield the same CDR3. This chain connects TRBV6-5 to TRBJ1-1, with TRBD1 matching 7 bases. CDR1 is MNHEY and CDR2 is SVGAGI in the germline V gene. The V and J ends lost 0 bases and 3 bases, in that order; junction bases with no gene match: 1. The CDR3 covers 14 residues. The CDR3 DNA sequence: TGTGCCAGCAGTTACTCCACAGGGGACACTGAAGCTTTCTTT. This gives the protein CASSYSTGDTEAFF.

This rearrangement joins TRBV6-5 to TRBJ2-3; 9 nucleotides line up with TRBD1. CDR3 size: 14 residues. Trimming took 9 bases from V and 6 from J; bases not matched to a gene: 10. Germline CDR1 reads MNHEY; CDR2 reads SVGAGI. CDR3 sequence reads: CASKRDRAMDTQYF. The CDR3 DNA follows: TGTGCCAGTAAGCGGGACAGGGCGATGGATACGCAGTATTTT.

This chain joins TRBV5-1 and TRBJ1-5; no clear D. CDR1 and CDR2 (germline): SGHRS, YFSETQ. V lost 0 bases, J lost 3 bases, and 7 bases lay in between. The CDR3 extends over 14 amino acids. This CDR3 reads CASSLGELNQPQHF. Here the CDR3 DNA reads TGCGCCAGCAGCTTGGGAGAGCTCAATCAGCCCCAGCATTTT.

The chain combines TRBV5-4 with TRBJ2-3, with a tentative D call TRBD2 (5 bases). The germline V gene encodes CDR1 SGHNT and CDR2 YYREEE (reference sequence). This CDR3 spans 14 amino acids. V lost 0 bases and J 0 bases, leaving 5 bases between the germline ends. The DNA for the CDR3 is TGTGCCAGCAGCTTGGGCGGGAGCACAGATACGCAGTATTTT. As protein: CASSLGGSTDTQYF.

The chain has TRBV13 and TRBJ2-5; 9 bases are a match to TRBD1. Germline CDR1 PRHDT, CDR2 FYEKMQ (reference sequence). CDR3 length equals 16 residues. Germline trimming cut 5 bases from V and 6 bases from J; bases unmatched to any gene: 13. CDR3 DNA sequence: TGTGCCAGCAGCCGGGCTTTACAGGGGGCGGGGAAGACCCAGTACTTC. Amino acids: CASSRALQGAGKTQYF.

The chain has TRBV25-1 and TRBJ2-5, with D possibly matching TRBD2 (5 bases). Germline-derived CDR1 and CDR2 are MGHDK and SYGVNS. Trimming took off 3 bases at V and 4 bases at J, with 15 bases between the two ends. The CDR3 is made up of 15 amino acids. The CDR3 reads CASSDRLPKGETQYF. The CDR3 nucleotides read TGTGCCAGCAGTGACCGACTACCCAAAGGAGAGACCCAGTACTTC.

The count of this clone is one. This chain's CDR3 is CATAGLGAEEQYF. The CDR3, as DNA: TGTGCCACCGCGGGTCTGGGGGCGGAAGAGCAGTACTTC. J is TRBJ2-7 and V is TRBV15, with a tentative D call TRBD1 (6 bases). V dropped 8 bases and J dropped 7 bases, with 18 bases sitting between them. Germline CDR1 reads LNHNV; CDR2 reads YYDKDF (reference sequence). CDR3 length: 13 residues.

The chain couples TRBV28 to TRBJ1-1; tentatively, D is TRBD1 (5 bases). Per the germline V gene, CDR1 is MDHEN and CDR2 is SYDVKM. V was trimmed by 5 bases and J by 7 bases, leaving 8 bases between them. This CDR3 is built from 11 residues. Here the CDR3 reads CASSIRGEAFF. The DNA of the CDR3 is TGTGCCAGCAGTATAAGGGGTGAAGCTTTCTTT.

This rearrangement joins TRBV27 to TRBJ1-5; TRBD1 is a possible D gene (5 bases). In germline, CDR1 is MNHEY, CDR2 SMNVEV (reference sequence). This CDR3 is built from 13 residues. Between the trimmed V and J ends, which lost 5 bases and 5 bases, there was a span of 10 bases. CDR3 region: CASSAQGDQPQHF. The CDR3 DNA reads TGTGCCAGCAGTGCGCAGGGCGATCAGCCCCAGCATTTT.

V is TRBV12-5 and J is TRBJ2-3; no firm D call. CDR1 and CDR2 (germline): LGHNT, FRNRAP. CDR3 length: 13 amino acids. The ends were cut back, 9 bases at V and 1 base at J, with 11 bases in the middle. The DNA of the CDR3 is TGTGCTAGCTACAAGCAGGGCACAGATACGCAGTATTTT. This translates into CASYKQGTDTQYF.

V is TRBV19 and J is TRBJ2-3; 9 bases align to TRBD2. Trimming at V came to 5 bases and at J to 0 bases, leaving 3 bases not matched to a gene. Per the germline V gene, CDR1 is LNHDA and CDR2 is SQIVND (reference sequence). The length of the CDR3 is 15 residues. CDR3 sequence reads: CASSSSGVSTDTQYF. Written as DNA, the CDR3 is TGTGCCAGTAGTTCTAGCGGGGTTAGCACAGATACGCAGTATTTT. The full variable domain, with the rest looked up from reference TRBV19 and TRBJ2-3, is DGGITQSPKYLFRKEGQNVTLSCEQNLNHDAMYWYRQDPGQGLRLIYYSQIVNDFQKGDIAEGYSVSREKKESFPLTVTSAQKNPTAFYLCASSSSGVSTDTQYFGPGTRLTVL.

This clone was observed a single time. J is TRBJ2-3 and V is TRBV19, with D possibly matching TRBD2 (5 bases). The CDR3 totals 13 residues. The germline V gene encodes CDR1 LNHDA and CDR2 SQIVND (reference sequence). Trimming left V 1 base short and J 5 bases short, with 7 bases between. The CDR3 loop is CASSIGRGDTQYF. The CDR3 DNA reads as TGTGCCAGTAGTATAGGACGGGGAGATACGCAGTATTTT.

V gene TRBV7-3 combines with J gene TRBJ1-5; TRBD1 matches at 9 bases. Trimming cost V 4 bases and J 3 bases; bases outside gene matches: 4. The CDR3 totals 15 residues. The germline CDR1 and CDR2 sequences are SGHTA and FQGTGA. The CDR3 sequence is CASSYGQGNNQPQHF. The CDR3 bases are TGTGCCAGCAGCTATGGACAGGGGAACAATCAGCCCCAGCATTTT. The whole variable domain, filled in from reference TRBV7-3 and TRBJ1-5, reads GAGVSQTPSNKVTEKGKYVELRCDPISGHTALYWYRQSLGQGPEFLIYFQGTGAADDSGLPNDRFFAVRPEGSVSTLKIQRTERGDSAVYLCASSYGQGNNQPQHFGDGTRLSIL.

V gene TRBV7-9 combines with J gene TRBJ2-7; TRBD1 matches at 7 bases. The CDR3 totals 14 residues. Germline V gives CDR1 SEHNR, CDR2 FQNEAQ (reference sequence). V shed 5 bases, J shed 4 bases, and the junction held 8 bases outside the gene matches. CDR3 in DNA: TGTGCCAGCAGCCCAGGGACAGAATTGTACGAGCAGTACTTC. Translation: CASSPGTELYEQYF.

CDR3 protein: CASSWDLGGNEQFF. CDR3 DNA sequence: TGCGCCAGCAGCTGGGACCTAGGGGGCAATGAGCAGTTCTTC. The chain uses TRBV5-1 and TRBJ2-1; tentative D call: TRBD1 (6 bases). The V and J ends lost 3 bases and 6 bases respectively, with 13 bases between them. The germline CDR1 and CDR2 sequences are SGHRS and YFSETQ. CDR3 length: 14 residues.